The source of this T cell receptor (beta chain) is a study of T cells in Graves' hyperthyroidism and ophthalmopathy. The source material, RNA transcripts, was used to amplify TCR beta CDR3 regions. First-round RT-PCR targeting the TCR CDR3 was performed with the HTBI primer set. TCRdb called the multiplex PCR reads again in MiXCR, with one record for every CDR3 protein. The profile shows roughly 250,000 distinct CDR3 sequences, 22% of them singletons. Germline loops: CDR1 DFQATT, CDR2 SNEGSKA (reference sequence). The length of the CDR3 is 15 residues. V lost 0 bases, J lost 6 bases, and 7 bases stayed unmatched.

This clonotype was sampled from a man between 25 and 39 years old with Graves' ophthalmopathy. The specimen was blood. The rearrangement links TRBV20-1 to TRBJ2-3, with 9 bases that match TRBD2. The CDR3 reads CSARDPSGRIDTQYF. The CDR3 DNA reads TGCAGTGCTAGAGACCCCAGCGGGAGGATTGATACGCAGTATTTT.